The T cell receptor (beta chain) described here comes from a study of blood T cell repertoires in COVID-19. The CDR3 has 14 residues. The germline gives CDR1 SEHNR, CDR2 FQNEAQ (reference sequence). V was cut by 2 bases and J by 2 bases, with 7 bases left in between. Profiling relied on immunoSEQ multiplex PCR, and the TCRdb table lists in-frame clones only, not all of them. Among tens of thousands of clones listed, 75% to 90% were seen once. The specimen was peripheral blood. J is TRBJ1-3 and V is TRBV7-9; D may be TRBD1 (6 bases). This TCR derives from a man older than 75 with acute or convalescent COVID-19. CDR3 nucleotide sequence: TGTGCCAGCAGCTTACAGGGGACTGGAAACACCATATATTTT. Translating it yields CASSLQGTGNTIYF.